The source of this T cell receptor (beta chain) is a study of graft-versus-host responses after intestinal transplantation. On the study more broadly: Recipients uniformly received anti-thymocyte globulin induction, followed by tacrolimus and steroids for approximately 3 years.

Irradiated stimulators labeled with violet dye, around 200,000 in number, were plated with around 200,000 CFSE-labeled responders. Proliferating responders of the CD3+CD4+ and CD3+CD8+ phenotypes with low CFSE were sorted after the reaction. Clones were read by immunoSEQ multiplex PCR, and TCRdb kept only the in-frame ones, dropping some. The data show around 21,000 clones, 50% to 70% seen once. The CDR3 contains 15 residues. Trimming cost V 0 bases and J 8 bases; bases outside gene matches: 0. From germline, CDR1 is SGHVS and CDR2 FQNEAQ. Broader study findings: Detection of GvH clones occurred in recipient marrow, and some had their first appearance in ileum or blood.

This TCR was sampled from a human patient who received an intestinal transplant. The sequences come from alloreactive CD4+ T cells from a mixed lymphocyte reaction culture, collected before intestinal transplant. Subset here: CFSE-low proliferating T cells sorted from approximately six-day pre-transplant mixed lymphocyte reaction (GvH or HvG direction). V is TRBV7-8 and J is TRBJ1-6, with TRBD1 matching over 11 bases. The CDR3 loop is CASSLADRGHSPLHF. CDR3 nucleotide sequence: TGTGCCAGCAGCTTAGCGGACAGGGGGCATTCACCCCTCCACTTT.